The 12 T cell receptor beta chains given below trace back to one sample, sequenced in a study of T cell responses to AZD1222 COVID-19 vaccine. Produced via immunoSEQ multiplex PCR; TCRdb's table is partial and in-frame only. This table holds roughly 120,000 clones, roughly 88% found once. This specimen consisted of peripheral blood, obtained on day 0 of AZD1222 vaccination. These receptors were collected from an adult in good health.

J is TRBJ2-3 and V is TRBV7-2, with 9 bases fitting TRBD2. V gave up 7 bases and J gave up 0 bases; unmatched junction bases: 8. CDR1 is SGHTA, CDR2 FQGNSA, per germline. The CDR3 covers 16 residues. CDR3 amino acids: CASTLYLAGSTDTQYF. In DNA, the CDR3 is TGTGCCAGCACCCTTTACCTAGCGGGAAGCACAGATACGCAGTATTTT.

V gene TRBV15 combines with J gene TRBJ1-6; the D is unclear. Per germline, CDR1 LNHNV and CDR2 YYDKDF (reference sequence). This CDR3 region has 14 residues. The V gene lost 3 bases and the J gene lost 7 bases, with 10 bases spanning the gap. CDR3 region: CATSRSIGNSPLHF. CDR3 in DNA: TGTGCCACCAGCAGGTCGATCGGAAATTCACCCCTCCACTTT.

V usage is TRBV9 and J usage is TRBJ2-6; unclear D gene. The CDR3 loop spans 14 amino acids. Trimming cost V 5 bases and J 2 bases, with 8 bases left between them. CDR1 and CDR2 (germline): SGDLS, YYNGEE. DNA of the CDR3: TGTGCCAGCAGTCCGGCTACTGGGGCCAACGTCCTGACTTTC. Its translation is CASSPATGANVLTF.

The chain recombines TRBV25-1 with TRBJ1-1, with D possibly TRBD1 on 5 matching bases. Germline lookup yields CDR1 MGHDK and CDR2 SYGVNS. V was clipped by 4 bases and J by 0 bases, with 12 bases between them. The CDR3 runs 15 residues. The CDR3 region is CASSGNRQMNTEAFF. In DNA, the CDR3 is TGTGCCAGCAGTGGTAACAGGCAGATGAACACTGAAGCTTTCTTT.

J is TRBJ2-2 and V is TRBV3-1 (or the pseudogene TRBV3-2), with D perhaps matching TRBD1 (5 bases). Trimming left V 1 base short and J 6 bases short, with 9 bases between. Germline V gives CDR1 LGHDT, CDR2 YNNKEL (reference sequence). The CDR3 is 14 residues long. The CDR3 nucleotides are TGTGCCAGCAGCCAAGGGACAAGCCCCGGGGAGCTGTTTTTT. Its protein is CASSQGTSPGELFF.

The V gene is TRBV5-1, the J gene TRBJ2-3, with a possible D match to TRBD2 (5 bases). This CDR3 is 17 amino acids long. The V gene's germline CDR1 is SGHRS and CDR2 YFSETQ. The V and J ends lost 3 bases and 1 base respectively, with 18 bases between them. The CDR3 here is CASSSSLGSRGTDTQYF. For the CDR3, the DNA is TGCGCCAGCAGCTCCTCCTTGGGGAGCCGTGGCACAGATACGCAGTATTTT.

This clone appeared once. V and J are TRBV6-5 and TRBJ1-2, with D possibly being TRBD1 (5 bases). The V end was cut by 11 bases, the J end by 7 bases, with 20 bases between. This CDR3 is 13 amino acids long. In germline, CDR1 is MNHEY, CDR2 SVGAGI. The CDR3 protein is CAARRGPASGYTF. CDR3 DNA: TGTGCCGCTCGGAGGGGCCCCGCTAGTGGCTACACCTTC.

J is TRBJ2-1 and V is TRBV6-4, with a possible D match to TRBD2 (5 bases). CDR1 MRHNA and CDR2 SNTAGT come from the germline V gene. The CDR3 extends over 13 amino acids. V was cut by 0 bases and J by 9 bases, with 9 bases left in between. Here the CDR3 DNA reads TGTGCCAGCAGTGACTCACCTAGCAGTGAGCAGTTCTTC. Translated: CASSDSPSSEQFF.

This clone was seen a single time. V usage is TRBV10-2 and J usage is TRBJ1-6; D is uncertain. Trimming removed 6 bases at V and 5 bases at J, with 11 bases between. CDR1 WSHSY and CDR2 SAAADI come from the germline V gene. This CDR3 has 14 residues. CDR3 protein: CASRVPPDNSPLHF. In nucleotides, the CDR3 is TGCGCCAGCAGAGTGCCCCCAGATAATTCACCCCTCCACTTT.

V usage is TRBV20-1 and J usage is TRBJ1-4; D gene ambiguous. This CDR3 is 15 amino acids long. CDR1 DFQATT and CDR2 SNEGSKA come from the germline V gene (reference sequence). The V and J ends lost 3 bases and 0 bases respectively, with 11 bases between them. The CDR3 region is CSASSVAATNEKLFF. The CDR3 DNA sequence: TGCAGTGCTAGTTCAGTCGCGGCAACTAATGAAAAACTGTTTTTT.

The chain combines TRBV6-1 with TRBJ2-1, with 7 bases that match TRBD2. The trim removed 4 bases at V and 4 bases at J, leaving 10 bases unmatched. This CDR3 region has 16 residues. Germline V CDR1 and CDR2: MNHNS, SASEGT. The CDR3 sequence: CASSATGTNNYNEQFF. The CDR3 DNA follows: TGTGCCAGCAGTGCCACCGGGACTAACAATTACAATGAGCAGTTCTTC.

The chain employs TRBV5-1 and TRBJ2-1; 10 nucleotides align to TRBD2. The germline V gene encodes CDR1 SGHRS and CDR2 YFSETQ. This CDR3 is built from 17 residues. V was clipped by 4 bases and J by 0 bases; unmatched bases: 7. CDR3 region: CASSPVLAGDSYNEQFF. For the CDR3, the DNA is TGCGCCAGCAGCCCTGTCCTAGCGGGAGACTCCTACAATGAGCAGTTCTTC.